This entry lists 15 T cell receptor beta chains sequenced from one sample in a study of OX40 agonist ivuxolimab in advanced cancers. Repertoires were generated with immunoSEQ multiplex PCR, while TCRdb's copy carries only in-frame clones and drops some. The sample holds tens of thousands of clones, 90% seen once. Sequenced material: CD4+ or CD8+ T cells sorted from blood, taken in a trial of the OX40 agonist ivuxolimab. These TCRs come from an adult with an advanced solid tumor such as melanoma, head and neck, liver or kidney cancer.

The rearrangement links TRBV5-8 to TRBJ1-1; TRBD1 matches at 8 bases. Germline V gene lookup returns CDR1 SGHTS and CDR2 YDEGEE. This CDR3 is 14 amino acids long. V was pared by 4 bases and J by 4 bases, with 6 bases of the junction left unmatched. DNA for the CDR3: TGTGCCAGCAGCAACGGACAGGGTGGCACTGAAGCTTTCTTT. Protein product: CASSNGQGGTEAFF.

This rearrangement joins TRBV6-5 to TRBJ1-2, with 8 bases that match TRBD1. The CDR3 has 16 amino acids. With 3 bases clipped from V and 6 bases from J, the junction kept 12 bases outside the gene matches. CDR1 and CDR2 (germline): MNHEY, SVGAGI. The CDR3 bases are TGTGCCAGCAGTTATGTTCAGGGGGCGGGCGCTGATGGCTACACCTTC. Translating gives CASSYVQGAGADGYTF.

This clone was seen just once. J is TRBJ2-2 and V is TRBV19; no firm D call. The CDR3 spans 14 residues. The germline V gene has CDR1 LNHDA and CDR2 SQIVND (reference sequence). V lost 3 bases and J lost 2, with 7 bases in between. The CDR3 region is CASSMSQNTGELFF. As DNA, the CDR3 is TGTGCCAGTAGTATGAGTCAAAACACCGGGGAGCTGTTTTTT.

The CDR3 DNA sequence: TGTGCCAGTAGTATAAAAGGGTACTCCTACAATGAGCAGTTCTTC. It translates to CASSIKGYSYNEQFF. The chain uses TRBV19 and TRBJ2-1; D not resolved. The CDR3 consists of 15 residues. Germline V gene sequence: CDR1 LNHDA, CDR2 SQIVND (reference sequence). V was pared by 2 bases and J by 0 bases, with 8 bases between.

The J gene is TRBJ2-1, the V gene TRBV9; D is uncertain. Trimming stripped 5 bases from V and 0 bases from J, with 12 bases between. This CDR3 has 15 amino acids. CDR1 is SGDLS, CDR2 YYNGEE, per germline. Written as DNA, the CDR3 is TGTGCCAGCAGTGCCAATTCAGGCTCCTACAATGAGCAGTTCTTC. It translates to CASSANSGSYNEQFF.

This sequence joins TRBV5-1 and TRBJ2-5; 11 nucleotides line up with TRBD2. This CDR3 comprises 16 residues. Germline lookup yields CDR1 SGHRS and CDR2 YFSETQ. The V and J ends lost 0 bases and 3 bases, in that order; junction bases with no gene match: 4. CDR3 nucleotides: TGCGCCAGCAGCTTGGGGTTACTAGCGGGGGAAGAGACCCAGTACTTC. This gives the protein CASSLGLLAGEETQYF.

Here the CDR3 DNA reads TGTGCCAGCAGTCCAGGGGAGGGGTCCTACAATGAGCAGTTCTTC. The encoded protein is CASSPGEGSYNEQFF. The gene calls are TRBV2 and TRBJ2-1; TRBD2 is a possible D gene (7 bases). V was clipped by 5 bases and J by 1 base, with 12 bases between them. This CDR3 is 15 amino acids long. CDR1 and CDR2 (germline): SNHLY, FYNNEI.

This chain links TRBV27 with TRBJ2-2; 7 nucleotides match TRBD1. The V gene's germline CDR1 is MNHEY and CDR2 SMNVEV (reference sequence). The CDR3 is 16 residues long. V lost 3 bases to trimming and J lost 4 bases; unmatched junction nucleotides: 8. The CDR3 nucleotides are TGTGCCAGCAGTTTGGTTTCGGGACAGTTCACCGGGGAGCTGTTTTTT. This translates into CASSLVSGQFTGELFF.

The V and J genes are TRBV6-1 and TRBJ2-7, with D tentatively TRBD1 (5 bases). Trimming took off 6 bases at V and 1 base at J, with 7 bases between the two ends. The CDR3 length is 12 residues. Germline values: CDR1 MNHNS, CDR2 SASEGT. The DNA for the CDR3 is TGTGCCAGCAGCCAGGGTTCCTACGAGCAGTACGTC. Translated, it gives CASSQGSYEQYV.

This sequence joins TRBV6-1 and TRBJ2-3; TRBD2 matches at 10 bases. The CDR3 has 14 residues. Germline CDR1 MNHNS, CDR2 SASEGT. V was pared by 8 bases and J by 4 bases, with 6 bases of the junction left unmatched. The CDR3 here is CASGSGGAPDTQYF. DNA of the CDR3: TGTGCCAGCGGAAGCGGGGGGGCCCCAGATACGCAGTATTTT.

V gene TRBV11-2 combines with J gene TRBJ2-7, with 7 bases matching TRBD2. The trim removed 3 bases at V and 3 bases at J, leaving 11 bases unmatched. Germline V gives CDR1 SGHAT, CDR2 FQNNGV. The CDR3 runs to 16 residues. The CDR3 region has the DNA TGTGCCAGCAGCTTGAGGCTCGCGGGGGACGACTACGAGCAGTACGTC. Translation gives CASSLRLAGDDYEQYV.

The chain has TRBV9 and TRBJ2-5; 10 nucleotides agree with TRBD2. The CDR3 is 17 amino acids. V shed 0 bases, J shed 4 bases, and the junction held 9 bases outside the gene matches. CDR1 and CDR2 (germline): SGDLS, YYNGEE. The CDR3 region is CASSVGGSGGPRETQYF. CDR3 sequence (DNA): TGTGCCAGCAGCGTAGGAGGTAGCGGGGGGCCGAGAGAGACCCAGTACTTC.

The chain links TRBV4-1 to TRBJ1-5; 7 positions match TRBD1. Germline-derived CDR1 and CDR2 are MGHRA and YSYEKL. J lost 4 bases, V lost 2 bases, and 5 bases had no gene match. The CDR3 is made up of 15 amino acids. In DNA, the CDR3 is TGCGCCAGCAGCCAACCGGGACAGAGAAATCAGCCCCAGCATTTT. Its translation: CASSQPGQRNQPQHF.

This clone was seen more than once but under ten times. The chain has TRBV5-1 and TRBJ2-6, with D possibly TRBD1 on 5 matching bases. CDR1 and CDR2 from the germline V gene are SGHRS and YFSETQ. V was pared by 2 bases and J by 4 bases, with 10 bases between. The CDR3 length is 15 residues. The DNA for the CDR3 is TGCGCCAGCAGCTTCACAGGTACCGGGGCCAACGTCCTGACTTTC. Translating it yields CASSFTGTGANVLTF.

V and J are TRBV19 and TRBJ1-2; the D is unclear. Germline CDR1 reads LNHDA; CDR2 reads SQIVND (reference sequence). Deletions cut 6 bases from V and 4 bases from J, with 15 bases between. The CDR3 runs 14 residues. The CDR3 is CASSPEGARYGYTF. In DNA, the CDR3 is TGTGCCAGTAGCCCTGAGGGCGCACGCTATGGCTACACCTTC.